This T cell receptor (beta chain) was retrieved from a study of regulatory T cells in long-lasting Graves disease. The germline gives CDR1 MNHNS, CDR2 SASEGT. This CDR3 contains 18 residues. CDR3-region Arm-PCR and iRepertoire HTBI primers produced the TCR beta libraries. Each CDR3 protein is one row after TCRdb ran MiXCR on the multiplex PCR reads. The repertoire has 200,000 to 300,000 distinct CDR3 sequences, around 20% of them found once; the top ten carry about 14%. Ten or more counts support this clonotype. Its antigen is still unknown. Indicated time point: newly diagnosed GD, antithyroid drugs for less than 3 months. RNA isolated from PBMCs was used to make the TCR library. In this cohort, patients came from an endocrinology department located in Xi'an, China. Overall study findings and caveats: TCR diversity was lower in persistent Graves' patients (versus newly diagnosed ones).

V and J are TRBV6-1 and TRBJ2-3, with TRBD2 as a possible D gene (6 bases). Material: peripheral blood mononuclear cells (PBMCs), obtained at new diagnosis, from a patient treated with antithyroid drugs. The receptor was derived from a female donor with Graves disease. The CDR3 region is CATPAVKMCGAGSDTQYF. The CDR3 nucleotides are TGTGCTACACCAGCAGTTAAAATGTGCGGGGCGGGTTCAGATACGCAGTATTTT.